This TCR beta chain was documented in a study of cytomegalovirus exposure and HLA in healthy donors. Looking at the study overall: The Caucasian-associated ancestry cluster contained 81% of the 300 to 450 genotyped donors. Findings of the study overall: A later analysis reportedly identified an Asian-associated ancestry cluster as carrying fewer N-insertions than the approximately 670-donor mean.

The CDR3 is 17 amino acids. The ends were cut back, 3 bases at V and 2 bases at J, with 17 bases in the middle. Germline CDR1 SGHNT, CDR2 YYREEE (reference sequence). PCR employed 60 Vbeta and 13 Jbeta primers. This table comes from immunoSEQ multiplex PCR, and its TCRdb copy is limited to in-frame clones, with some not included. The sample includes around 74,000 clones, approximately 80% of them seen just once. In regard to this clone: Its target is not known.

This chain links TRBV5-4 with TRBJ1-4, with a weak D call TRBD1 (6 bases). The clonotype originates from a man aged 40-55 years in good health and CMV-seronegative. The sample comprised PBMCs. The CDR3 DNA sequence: TGTGCCAGCAGCTCCCAGCAGGGGAGGGAGACTAATGAAAAACTGTTTTTT. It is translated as CASSSQQGRETNEKLFF.